This TCR beta chain was documented in a study of beta chain features in type 1 diabetes. Study results and limitations: Comparison showed that naive, central memory and Treg TCRB repertoires appeared more similar among patients than among healthy donors. All four CD4+ subsets of Type 1 diabetes patients contained TCRB CDR3s that were moderately but significantly shorter.

As every portion of the isolated RNA was reverse transcribed, the sequencing read expressed TCRB transcripts. Sequencing used immunoSEQ multiplex PCR; TCRdb keeps in-frame clones, though not all of them. The profile shows 640,000 or so clones, roughly an eighth of them singletons. V shed 4 bases and J shed 4 bases, with 14 bases lying between them. This CDR3 is built from 15 residues. From germline, CDR1 is MGHDK and CDR2 SYGVNS. This clone was detected a few times. The antigen remains undetermined. V and J are TRBV25-1 and TRBJ1-3; D is possibly TRBD1 (5 bases). This receptor was identified in a man younger than 30 with type 1 diabetes. What was sequenced was naive CD4+ T cells from blood. The DNA of the CDR3 is TGTGCCAGCAGTGGGTGGGGCAGTGAGGGAAACACCATATATTTT. Its translation is CASSGWGSEGNTIYF.